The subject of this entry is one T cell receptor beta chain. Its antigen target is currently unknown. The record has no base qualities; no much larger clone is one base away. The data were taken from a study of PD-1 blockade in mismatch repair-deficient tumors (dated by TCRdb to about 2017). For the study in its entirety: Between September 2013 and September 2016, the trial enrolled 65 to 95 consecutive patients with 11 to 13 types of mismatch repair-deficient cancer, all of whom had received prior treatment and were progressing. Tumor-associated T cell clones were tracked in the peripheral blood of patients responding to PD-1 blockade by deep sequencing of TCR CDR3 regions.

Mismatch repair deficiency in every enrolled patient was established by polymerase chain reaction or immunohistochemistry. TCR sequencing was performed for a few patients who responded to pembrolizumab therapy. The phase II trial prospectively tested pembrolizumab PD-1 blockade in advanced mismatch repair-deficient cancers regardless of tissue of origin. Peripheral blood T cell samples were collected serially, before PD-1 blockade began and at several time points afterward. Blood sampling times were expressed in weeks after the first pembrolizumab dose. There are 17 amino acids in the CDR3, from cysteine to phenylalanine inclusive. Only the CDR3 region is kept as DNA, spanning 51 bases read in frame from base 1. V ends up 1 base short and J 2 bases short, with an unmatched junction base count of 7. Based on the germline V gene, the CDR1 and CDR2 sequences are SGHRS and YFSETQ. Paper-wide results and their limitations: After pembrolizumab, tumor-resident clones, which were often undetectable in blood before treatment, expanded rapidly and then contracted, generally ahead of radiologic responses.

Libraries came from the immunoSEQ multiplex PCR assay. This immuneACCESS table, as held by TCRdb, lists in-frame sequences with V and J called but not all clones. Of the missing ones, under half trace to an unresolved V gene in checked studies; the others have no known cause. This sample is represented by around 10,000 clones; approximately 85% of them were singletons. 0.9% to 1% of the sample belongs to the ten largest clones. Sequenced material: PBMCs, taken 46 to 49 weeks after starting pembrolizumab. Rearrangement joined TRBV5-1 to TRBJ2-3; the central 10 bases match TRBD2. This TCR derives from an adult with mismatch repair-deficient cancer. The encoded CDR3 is CASSLQASGSITDTQYF. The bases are TGCGCCAGCAGCTTGCAGGCTAGCGGGAGTATCACAGATACGCAGTATTTT.